These T cell receptor beta chains were read from a single sample in a study of OX40 agonist ivuxolimab in advanced cancers. The method was immunoSEQ multiplex PCR; TCRdb's version includes in-frame clones alone and lacks a portion of them. The table shows 55,000 or so clones, with roughly 86% occurring only once. Material: CD4+ or CD8+ T cells sorted from blood, obtained in a trial of the OX40 agonist ivuxolimab. The receptor set was obtained from an adult with an advanced solid tumor such as melanoma, head and neck, liver or kidney cancer. Both conserved end residues are trimmed from each CDR3.

j_gene: TRBJ1-5
v_gene: TRBV19
CDR3aa: ASSSRDRDNQPQH

j_gene: TRBJ2-3
v_gene: TRBV28
CDR3aa: ASSPLSRGTDTQY

j_gene: TRBJ1-4
v_gene: TRBV7-9
CDR3aa: ASSLSHGRHDEKLF

j_gene: TRBJ2-3
v_gene: TRBV7-9
CDR3aa: ASSPSASSWGRADTQY

j_gene: TRBJ2-2
v_gene: TRBV6-5
CDR3aa: ASSRNSANTGELF

j_gene: TRBJ2-5
v_gene: TRBV7-9
CDR3aa: ASSLLALRGETQY

j_gene: TRBJ1-2
v_gene: TRBV30
CDR3aa: AWSDRDVLGYT

j_gene: TRBJ2-5
v_gene: TRBV5-1
CDR3aa: ASSLALAEETQY

j_gene: TRBJ1-5
v_gene: TRBV6-6
CDR3aa: ASSYYQNQPQH

j_gene: TRBJ2-5
v_gene: TRBV18
CDR3aa: ASSSSRVIGETQY

j_gene: TRBJ1-2
v_gene: TRBV18
CDR3aa: ASSPSTQRNYGYT

j_gene: TRBJ2-4
v_gene: TRBV19
CDR3aa: ASSVRGYDAKNIQY

j_gene: TRBJ1-1
v_gene: TRBV29-1
CDR3aa: SVVNTEAF

j_gene: TRBJ1-3
v_gene: TRBV18
CDR3aa: ASTRDSSGNTIY

j_gene: TRBJ2-7
v_gene: TRBV9
CDR3aa: ASSPYERYEQY

j_gene: TRBJ2-2
v_gene: TRBV29-1
CDR3aa: SAYRGDTGELF

j_gene: TRBJ1-5
v_gene: TRBV7-9
CDR3aa: ASAREDQPQH

j_gene: TRBJ1-6
v_gene: TRBV4-1
CDR3aa: ASSQQQGAVNSPLH